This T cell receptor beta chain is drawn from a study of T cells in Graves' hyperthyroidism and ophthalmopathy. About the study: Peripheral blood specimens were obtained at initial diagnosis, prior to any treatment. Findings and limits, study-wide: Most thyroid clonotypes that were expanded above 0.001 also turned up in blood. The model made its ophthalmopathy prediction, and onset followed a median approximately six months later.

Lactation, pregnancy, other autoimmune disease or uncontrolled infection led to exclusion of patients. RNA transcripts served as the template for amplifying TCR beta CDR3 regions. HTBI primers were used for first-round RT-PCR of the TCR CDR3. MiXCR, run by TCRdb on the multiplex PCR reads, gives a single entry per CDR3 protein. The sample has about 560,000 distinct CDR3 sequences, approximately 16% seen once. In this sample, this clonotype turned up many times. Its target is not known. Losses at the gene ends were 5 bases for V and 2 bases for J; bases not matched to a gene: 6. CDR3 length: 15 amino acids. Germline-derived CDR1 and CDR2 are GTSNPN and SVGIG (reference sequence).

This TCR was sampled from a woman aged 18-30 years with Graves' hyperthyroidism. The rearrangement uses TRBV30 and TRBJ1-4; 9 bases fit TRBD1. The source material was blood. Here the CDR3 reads CAWRTGAFTNEKLFF. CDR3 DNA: TGTGCCTGGCGGACAGGGGCCTTTACTAATGAAAAACTGTTTTTT.